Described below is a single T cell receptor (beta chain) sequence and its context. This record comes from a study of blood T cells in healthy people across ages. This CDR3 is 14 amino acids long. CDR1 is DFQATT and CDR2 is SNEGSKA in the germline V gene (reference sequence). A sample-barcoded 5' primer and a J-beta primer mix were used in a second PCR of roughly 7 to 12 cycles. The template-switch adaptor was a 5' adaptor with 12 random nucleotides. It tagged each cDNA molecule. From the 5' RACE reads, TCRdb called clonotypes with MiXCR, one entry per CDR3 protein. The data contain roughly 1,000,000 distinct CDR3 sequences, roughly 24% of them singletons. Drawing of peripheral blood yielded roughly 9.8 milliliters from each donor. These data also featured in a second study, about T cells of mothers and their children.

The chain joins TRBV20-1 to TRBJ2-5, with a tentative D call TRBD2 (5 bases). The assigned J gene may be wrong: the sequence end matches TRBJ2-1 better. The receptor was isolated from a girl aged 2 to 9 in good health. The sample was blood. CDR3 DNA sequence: TGCAGTGCTAGAGAAGATGAGCGGCCTTTTGAGCAGTTCTTC. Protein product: CSAREDERPFEQFF.